The 20 T cell receptor beta chains below all came from one sample that was sequenced in a study of human T cells and chemical hapten exposure. Stated time point: pre-sensitization, week 0. Treatment here: therapeutic diphenylcyclopropenone sensitization with weekly scalp DPC. MiXCR, applied by TCRdb to the RACE reads, yields one record per CDR3 protein. The table lists approximately 370,000 distinct CDR3 sequences, around 5.5% of them singletons. Sequencing used whole blood, obtained in connection with sensitization to the hapten diphenylcyclopropenone (DPC). The source is a woman younger than 30 with alopecia areata. Some clones in this sample may be carry-over from other donors' samples.

The chain carries TRBV7-8 and TRBJ2-2; D is uncertain. V dropped 2 bases and J dropped 1 base, with 5 bases sitting between them. There are 14 residues in the CDR3. CDR1 and CDR2 from the germline V gene are SGHVS and FQNEAQ. The CDR3 sequence is CASSLLRNTGELFF. The CDR3 DNA sequence: TGTGCCAGCAGCTTACTAAGGAACACCGGGGAGCTGTTTTTT.

This clonotype was detected only a few times. The chain employs TRBV4-1 and TRBJ1-2, with no clear D. This CDR3 spans 13 amino acids. Trimming removed 1 base from V and 2 bases from J, with 5 bases in between. The V gene's germline CDR1 is MGHRA and CDR2 YSYEKL. CDR3 in amino acids: CASSQVVNYGYTF. DNA for the CDR3: TGCGCCAGCAGCCAAGTGGTAAACTATGGCTACACCTTC.

The V call is TRBV6-2 or TRBV6-3, the J call TRBJ1-2; D call uncertain. Germline V gene sequence: CDR1 MNHEY, CDR2 SVGEGT. V was clipped by 3 bases and J by 5 bases, with 13 bases between them. This CDR3 spans 14 amino acids. Here the CDR3 DNA reads TGTGCCAGCAGTTATTTCCCCCGACCGTATGGCTACACCTTC. This gives the protein CASSYFPRPYGYTF.

A few counts support this clonotype. The chain combines TRBV7-2 with TRBJ1-3; D is uncertain. Trimming took 5 bases from V and 0 from J, leaving 14 bases between them. The CDR3 sequence is 16 residues long. CDR1 and CDR2 (germline): SGHTA, FQGNSA. CDR3 nucleotides: TGTGCCAGCAGCCCTCATGACGGCCACTCTGGAAACACCATATATTTT. Protein product: CASSPHDGHSGNTIYF.

In this sample, this clonotype turned up many times. The V call is TRBV6-5, the J call TRBJ2-7; D gene uncertain. Looked up from germline, CDR1 is MNHEY and CDR2 is SVGAGI. The CDR3 has 14 residues. Deletions cut 4 bases from V and 1 base from J, with 11 bases between. The CDR3 nucleotides read TGTGCCAGCAGTTCCCCCGGACGGTCCTACGAGCAGTACTTC. Amino acids: CASSSPGRSYEQYF.

The sample holds many counts of this clonotype. This chain connects TRBV7-9 to TRBJ1-4; 7 positions agree with TRBD1. This CDR3 comprises 15 residues. Trimming removed 5 bases from V and 8 bases from J; junction bases left unmatched: 11. Germline V gene data show CDR1 as SEHNR and CDR2 as FQNEAQ (reference sequence). This chain's CDR3 is CASSRDRVVGEKLFF. The CDR3 DNA is TGTGCCAGCAGCAGAGACAGGGTAGTAGGCGAAAAACTGTTTTTT.

This clonotype appeared a few times. This chain links TRBV7-2 with TRBJ2-7; D not certain. Germline lookup yields CDR1 SGHTA and CDR2 FQGNSA. The CDR3 has 16 amino acids. Deletions cut 5 bases from V and 3 bases from J, with 20 bases between. This chain's CDR3 is CASSPSWQAQSYEQYF. CDR3 coding DNA: TGTGCCAGCAGCCCTTCTTGGCAGGCTCAAAGCTACGAGCAGTACTTC.

This clonotype was found many times. The chain couples TRBV20-1 to TRBJ2-7; TRBD2 aligns across 7 bases. CDR3 length: 14 residues. The V gene end was trimmed by 6 bases and the J gene end by 4 bases; junction bases not matched to a gene: 12. CDR1 is DFQATT and CDR2 is SNEGSKA in the germline V gene (reference sequence). The CDR3 coding sequence is TGCAGTGCCATGTTAGCGGGCAACTCGTACGAGCAGTACTTC. As protein: CSAMLAGNSYEQYF.

This chain joins TRBV3-1 and TRBJ2-7; 11 bases align to TRBD1. With 0 bases clipped from V and 0 bases from J, the junction kept 1 base outside the gene matches. The CDR3 is 16 amino acids. The germline V gene has CDR1 LGHDT and CDR2 YNNKEL (reference sequence). CDR3 amino acids: CASSQEGQGASYEQYF. As DNA, the CDR3 is TGTGCCAGCAGCCAAGAAGGACAGGGGGCCTCCTACGAGCAGTACTTC.

In its sample, this clonotype was seen a few times. The V call is TRBV11-2, the J call TRBJ2-3, with TRBD1 matching 10 bases. This CDR3 contains 17 residues. With V trimmed by 4 bases and J by 0 bases, 7 bases remained unmatched. Germline CDR1 and CDR2: SGHAT and FQNNGV. The CDR3: CASSYGQGGPSTDTQYF. The CDR3 region has the DNA TGTGCCAGCAGCTATGGACAGGGGGGGCCAAGCACAGATACGCAGTATTTT.

The chain employs TRBV20-1 and TRBJ1-4; D perhaps matches TRBD1 (5 bases). The germline V gene has CDR1 DFQATT and CDR2 SNEGSKA (reference sequence). This CDR3 spans 13 amino acids. The CDR3 sequence is CSRKGATDEKLFF. The CDR3 bases are TGCAGCAGAAAAGGGGCAACGGATGAAAAACTGTTTTTT.

The J gene is TRBJ1-3, the V gene TRBV4-1; D gene ambiguous. Germline CDR1 and CDR2: MGHRA and YSYEKL. This CDR3 has 15 residues. With 0 bases removed from V and 0 bases from J, the gap between germline ends came to 6 bases. The CDR3 sequence is CASSQDWSSGNTIYF. The CDR3 DNA reads as TGCGCCAGCAGCCAAGATTGGAGCTCTGGAAACACCATATATTTT.

This chain joins TRBV6-2 or TRBV6-3 and TRBJ1-1; D is perhaps TRBD1 (5 bases). The CDR3 is 15 residues long. The V end was cut by 5 bases, the J end by 1 base, with 14 bases between. The germline V gene has CDR1 MNHEY and CDR2 SVGEGT. CDR3 loop: CASSGRGGANTEAFF. The CDR3 nucleotides read TGTGCCAGCAGTGGGCGTGGGGGAGCGAACACTGAAGCTTTCTTT.

J is TRBJ2-3 and V is TRBV7-9; maybe TRBD2 (5 bases). This CDR3 has 13 amino acids. The germline V and J ends were trimmed by 10 bases and 0 bases, with 11 bases remaining between them. Germline V gene data show CDR1 as SEHNR and CDR2 as FQNEAQ (reference sequence). The CDR3 region is CATDSVSTDTQYF. The DNA for the CDR3 is TGTGCCACCGATAGCGTAAGCACAGATACGCAGTATTTT.

The chain joins TRBV7-9 to TRBJ1-4, with D tentatively TRBD1 (5 bases). Germline CDR1 and CDR2: SEHNR and FQNEAQ (reference sequence). This CDR3 is 16 amino acids long. V was shortened by 5 bases and J by 8 bases, with 21 bases between the two germline ends. CDR3 residues: CASSGTGPSGGEKLFF. The DNA for the CDR3 is TGTGCCAGCAGCGGTACCGGACCCTCCGGGGGAGAAAAACTGTTTTTT.

This clonotype was observed at least ten times. This chain connects TRBV12-3 or TRBV12-4 to TRBJ2-5; the D call may be TRBD1 or TRBD2 (5 bases each). Trimming removed 8 bases from V and 3 bases from J, with 22 bases in between. The CDR3 extends over 16 amino acids. DNA for the CDR3: TGTGCCAGCGGTATTTGGGGGAATGGGAAAAAAGAGACCCAGTACTTC. Translation: CASGIWGNGKKETQYF.

At least ten counts were recorded for this clonotype. This chain joins TRBV7-2 and TRBJ1-1; D unresolved. The CDR3 sequence is 14 residues long. V was pared by 1 base and J by 1 base, with 7 bases between. From germline, CDR1 is SGHTA and CDR2 FQGNSA. CDR3 residues: CASSLGPQNTEAFF. Written as DNA, the CDR3 is TGTGCCAGCAGCTTAGGACCGCAGAACACTGAAGCTTTCTTT.

The rearrangement links TRBV25-1 to TRBJ2-1; 10 nucleotides agree with TRBD1. CDR1 is MGHDK and CDR2 is SYGVNS in the germline V gene. Trimming cost V 9 bases and J 2 bases; bases outside gene matches: 10. This CDR3 contains 16 residues. The CDR3 DNA reads TGTGCCAGTTCAAGTTGGGACAGGGGAACCTACAATGAGCAGTTCTTC. Translated, it gives CASSSWDRGTYNEQFF.

The rearrangement uses TRBV6-6 and TRBJ1-5, with 8 nucleotides matching TRBD1. The CDR3 contains 15 residues. Germline trimming cut 2 bases from V and 4 bases from J; bases unmatched to any gene: 4. Germline V gene data show CDR1 as MNHNY and CDR2 as SVGAGI (reference sequence). The CDR3 nucleotides read TGTGCCAGCAGTTACCGGGGACAGGAGAATCAGCCCCAGCATTTT. As protein: CASSYRGQENQPQHF.

This clonotype was seen more than once but under ten times. The chain has TRBV6-5 and TRBJ2-3; D unclear. Trimming took off 4 bases at V and 2 bases at J, with 7 bases between the two ends. Germline V gene data show CDR1 as MNHEY and CDR2 as SVGAGI. This CDR3 region has 13 residues. CDR3 sequence: CASSSAYTDTQYF. DNA for the CDR3: TGTGCCAGCAGTTCAGCTTACACAGATACGCAGTATTTT.